Listed below are T cell receptor beta chains from one sample, sequenced in a study of blood T cell repertoires in COVID-19. Sequencing was performed with immunoSEQ multiplex PCR; in TCRdb, only in-frame clones are kept and a portion is missing. The sample carries roughly 160,000 clones, roughly 87% recorded once. Sequencing was carried out using PBMCs or T cells enriched from blood (not recorded which). Receptor source: a woman aged 45-65 years who had recovered from COVID-19. The CDR3 runs from the conserved cysteine through the conserved F or W. The D gene is left open where the match is weak. Where a row states a size, it is once, few, many or the class of an expanded clone; other rows omit it.

TGTGCCAGCAGCGTAGGAGGGGGGACCCAGTACTTC	CASSVGGGTQYF	TRBV9	.	.	TRBJ2-5
TGTGCCAGCAGCCCGGACAGGGGGTTTGAAGCTTTCTTT	CASSPDRGFEAFF	TRBV3-1/TRBV3-2	.	TRBD1	TRBJ1-1
TGTGCCAGCAGCTTAGGGACAGTCTCTGGAAACACCATATATTTT	CASSLGTVSGNTIYF	TRBV5-8	.	TRBD1	TRBJ1-3
TGTGCCATCAGTGAGTCGACGGGACAGCCCCGTAGGCGGCAGTACTTC	CAISESTGQPRRRQYF	TRBV10-3	.	TRBD1	TRBJ2-7
TGCGCCAGCAGCTTGGAGGCAGGGGGGGAGACCCAGTACTTC	CASSLEAGGETQYF	TRBV5-1	.	.	TRBJ2-5
TGTGCCAGCAGTTATGAGGGGAACACTGAAGCTTTCTTT	CASSYEGNTEAFF	TRBV12-3/TRBV12-4	.	.	TRBJ1-1
TGCAGCGCCGCGTCCAGGGAGGGTACTGAAGCTTTCTTT	CSAASREGTEAFF	TRBV29-1	.	.	TRBJ1-1
TGTGCCAGTAATCCCGCTAATAACAGGGGGCAAAACACCGGGGAGCTGTTTTTT	CASNPANNRGQNTGELFF	TRBV19	once	TRBD1	TRBJ2-2
TGTGCCAGCAGTCGCGACAGGGGGTGGCCTGATGAGCAGTTCTTC	CASSRDRGWPDEQFF	TRBV6-2/TRBV6-3	.	TRBD1	TRBJ2-1
TGTGCCAGCAGCCGGGGGACTAGCGGGAGGTGGGGCACAGATACGCAGTATTTT	CASSRGTSGRWGTDTQYF	TRBV7-9	.	TRBD2	TRBJ2-3
TGTGCCAGCAGCTTAGCTCTAAACAATGAGCAGTTCTTC	CASSLALNNEQFF	TRBV7-6	few	.	TRBJ2-1
TGCGCCAGCAGCTTGGTCCTGGCAGGGGCCAACGTCCTGACTTTC	CASSLVLAGANVLTF	TRBV5-1	.	.	TRBJ2-6
TGTGCCAGCAGGGCGACCGGGACAGGGGGCTACGAGCAGTACTTC	CASRATGTGGYEQYF	TRBV28	.	TRBD1	TRBJ2-7
TGTGCCAGCAGTCCGAGATACGATAGCAATCAGCCCCAGCATTTT	CASSPRYDSNQPQHF	TRBV6-5	.	.	TRBJ1-5
TGTGCCAGCACCCCCCGGGGGGGCCTAGGCGGCTACACCTTC	CASTPRGGLGGYTF	TRBV6-5	.	.	TRBJ1-2
TGTGCCAGCAGTTACCTGGGACAGGGTAGAAACACCATATATTTT	CASSYLGQGRNTIYF	TRBV6-6	.	TRBD1	TRBJ1-3
TGTGCCAGCAGCCCCGGGACTAGCGGGAGTATCACCTACGAGCAGTACTTC	CASSPGTSGSITYEQYF	TRBV7-6	.	TRBD2	TRBJ2-7
TGCGCCAGCCTACCCGGACAAACTCCGAACACTGAAGCTTTCTTT	CASLPGQTPNTEAFF	TRBV5-1	.	.	TRBJ1-1
TGTGCCAGCAGCTTGGACAGGGCGAGAAATGAGCAGTTCTTC	CASSLDRARNEQFF	TRBV5-4	.	.	TRBJ2-1
TGTGCCAGCAGTTCCTCCCCCCGGAAACTGTTTTTT	CASSSSPRKLFF	TRBV28	.	.	TRBJ1-4
TGTGCCGCCCGGGACTGGATGAACACTGAAGCTTTCTTT	CAARDWMNTEAFF	TRBV6-5	.	.	TRBJ1-1
TGTGCCAGCAGCCAGGCGGGGACGGGGAAGGCCTACGAGCAGTACTTC	CASSQAGTGKAYEQYF	TRBV14	.	.	TRBJ2-7
TGTGCCACCAGCAGGGGGGGACTAGCGGGAGTAAACTACGAGCAGTACTTC	CATSRGGLAGVNYEQYF	TRBV15	.	TRBD2	TRBJ2-7
TGTGCCAGCAGCCCGCCGGGGTTAAATGGCTACACCTTC	CASSPPGLNGYTF	TRBV14	.	.	TRBJ1-2
TGTGCCAGCAATGGACTAGCGGTCTACGAGCAGTACTTC	CASNGLAVYEQYF	TRBV6-4	.	TRBD2	TRBJ2-7
TGTGCCAGCAGCTCCGCACTAGCGGGAGCCTACGAGCAGTACTTC	CASSSALAGAYEQYF	TRBV7-2	.	TRBD2	TRBJ2-7
TGTGCCTGGGATCCGGGACTAGTAGGGAACAATGAGCAGTTCTTC	CAWDPGLVGNNEQFF	TRBV30	.	TRBD2	TRBJ2-1
TGTGCCAGCAGCTTGCTGGGACAGGGGGCTGGGGAGCAGTACTTC	CASSLLGQGAGEQYF	TRBV5-5	.	TRBD1	TRBJ2-7
TGTGCCAGCAGCCAACAGGGGATGGATGGCTACACCTTC	CASSQQGMDGYTF	TRBV5-4	.	TRBD1	TRBJ1-2
TGTGCCAGCTCCCCAAGTACCGGTTCCATGAACACTGAAGCTTTCTTT	CASSPSTGSMNTEAFF	TRBV18	.	.	TRBJ1-1
TGTGCCAGCTCACCGATGGAAGCGGGACATACCTACGAGCAGTACTTC	CASSPMEAGHTYEQYF	TRBV18	few	.	TRBJ2-7
TGTGCCAGCAGTCCCGGGGGGCGCGGCGAGACCCAGTACTTC	CASSPGGRGETQYF	TRBV5-4	.	.	TRBJ2-5
TGTGCCAGCAGCTCCCCGGGGGGTGGGGAGACCCAGTACTTC	CASSSPGGGETQYF	TRBV28	.	TRBD2	TRBJ2-5
TGCGCCAGCAGCCAAGATAGGGGGTGGGAGCAGTTCTTC	CASSQDRGWEQFF	TRBV4-3	.	.	TRBJ2-1
TGCGCCAGCGGGAGCACCGCCTACGAGCAGTACTTC	CASGSTAYEQYF	TRBV10-1	.	.	TRBJ2-7
TGTGCCACCAGTGATCCTTTCGGGGGGGACAATGAGCAGTTCTTC	CATSDPFGGDNEQFF	TRBV24-1	.	TRBD2	TRBJ2-1
TGTGCCAGCAGTACGGGGACATCCTATGGCTACACCTTC	CASSTGTSYGYTF	TRBV11-2	few	.	TRBJ1-2
TGTGCCAGCGGGGGACACGGGGACGAGCAGTACTTC	CASGGHGDEQYF	TRBV3-1/TRBV3-2	.	.	TRBJ2-7
TGTGCCAGCAGCTTGGCTTCCACATCAGCCAAAAACATTCAGTACTTC	CASSLASTSAKNIQYF	TRBV5-6	once	.	TRBJ2-4
TGTGCCAGCAGTTTACCGGGAGGTTCCTCCTACGAGCAGTACTTC	CASSLPGGSSYEQYF	TRBV28	.	TRBD2	TRBJ2-7
TGTGCCAGCACTATAACAGGGAACTATGGCTACACCTTC	CASTITGNYGYTF	TRBV6-5	once	.	TRBJ1-2
TGTGCCAGCAGAGGAACGGGGGGCGGCAATCAGCCCCAGCATTTT	CASRGTGGGNQPQHF	TRBV28	.	.	TRBJ1-5
TGTGCCAGCAGCTTAGTCAGGGACAGGATTAGGAATGAGCAGTTCTTC	CASSLVRDRIRNEQFF	TRBV7-9	.	TRBD1	TRBJ2-1
TGTGCCAGCTCACCGGCGAGAGGGATTGAAGCTTTCTTT	CASSPARGIEAFF	TRBV18	.	.	TRBJ1-1